The T cell receptor beta chain under discussion was sequenced for a study of Ad26.COV2.S vaccination and SARS-CoV-2 variants. Here immunoSEQ multiplex PCR was the method, and the copy in TCRdb shows in-frame clones only, minus some. The data contain about 500,000 clones, 80% to 90% of them singletons. Per the germline V gene, CDR1 is SGHVS and CDR2 is FQNEAQ. V was cut by 3 bases and J by 5 bases, with 10 bases left in between. This CDR3 spans 13 amino acids. The sample's treatment: roughly 19 received Ad26.COV2.S at low or high dose, single or two shots; roughly five received placebo; per-sample allocation not given. Day 63 after the first injection of vaccine or placebo was the sampling time. In Boston, an adult donor aged 18-55 years took part.

This TCR derives from a person between 18 and 60 years old who received the Ad26.COV2.S COVID-19 vaccine or a placebo. The rearrangement joins TRBV7-8 to TRBJ1-1; D is perhaps TRBD1 (5 bases). The sequenced sample was peripheral blood, obtained in a trial of Ad26.COV2.S vaccine versus placebo. CDR3 sequence: CASSFVTETEAFF. CDR3 nucleotide sequence: TGTGCCAGCAGCTTCGTGACAGAGACTGAAGCTTTCTTT.